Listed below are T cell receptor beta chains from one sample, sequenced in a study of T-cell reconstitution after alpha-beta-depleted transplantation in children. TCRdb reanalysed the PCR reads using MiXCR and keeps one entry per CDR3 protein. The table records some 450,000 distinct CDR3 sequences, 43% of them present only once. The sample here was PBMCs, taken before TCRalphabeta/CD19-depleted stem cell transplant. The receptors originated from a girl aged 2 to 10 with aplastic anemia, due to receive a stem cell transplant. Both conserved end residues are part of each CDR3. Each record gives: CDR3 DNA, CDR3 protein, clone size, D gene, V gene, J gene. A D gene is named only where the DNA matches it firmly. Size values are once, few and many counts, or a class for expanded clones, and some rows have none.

CDR3nt: TGTGCCAGCAGCTCGGAGGGGGTTGCGGGGGGCGAGCAGTACTTC
CDR3aa: CASSSEGVAGGEQYF
abundance: .
d_gene: TRBD2
v_gene: TRBV5-5
j_gene: TRBJ2-7

CDR3nt: TGCGCCAGCAGCTTGGACAGGGCAACACCGTGGGGATACAATGAGCAGTTCTTC
CDR3aa: CASSLDRATPWGYNEQFF
abundance: .
d_gene: .
v_gene: TRBV5-1
j_gene: TRBJ2-1

CDR3nt: TGCGCCAGCAGCCAACGGCTCAGTCCAGCCAAAAACATTCAGTACTTC
CDR3aa: CASSQRLSPAKNIQYF
abundance: .
d_gene: .
v_gene: TRBV4-1
j_gene: TRBJ2-4

CDR3nt: TGCAGTGCTCCGGCCGGAGAGACCCAGTACTTC
CDR3aa: CSAPAGETQYF
abundance: few
d_gene: .
v_gene: TRBV20-1
j_gene: TRBJ2-5

CDR3nt: TGCGCCAGCAGACCTGACCGGGACAGGGTGAACACCATATATTTT
CDR3aa: CASRPDRDRVNTIYF
abundance: .
d_gene: TRBD1
v_gene: TRBV5-1
j_gene: TRBJ1-3

CDR3nt: TGCGCCAGCAGCTTGGGCGCCGGGCCGCAAGAGACCCAGTACTTC
CDR3aa: CASSLGAGPQETQYF
abundance: once
d_gene: .
v_gene: TRBV5-1
j_gene: TRBJ2-5

CDR3nt: TGTGCCAGCATGACCGGGACTAGGGGGACCGGGGAGCTGTTTTTT
CDR3aa: CASMTGTRGTGELFF
abundance: .
d_gene: TRBD2
v_gene: TRBV6-1
j_gene: TRBJ2-2

CDR3nt: TGTGCCAGCAGTGATCTCGAGACAGGCCTCTACGAGCAGTACTTC
CDR3aa: CASSDLETGLYEQYF
abundance: .
d_gene: .
v_gene: TRBV25-1
j_gene: TRBJ2-7

CDR3nt: TGCGCCAGCAGCTTGGCCGTTACAGGGAGAACCTACGAGCAGTACTTC
CDR3aa: CASSLAVTGRTYEQYF
abundance: .
d_gene: .
v_gene: TRBV5-1
j_gene: TRBJ2-7

CDR3nt: TGCAGTGCTAGCTTCACTAGCATGAGCGAGACCCAGTACTTC
CDR3aa: CSASFTSMSETQYF
abundance: .
d_gene: .
v_gene: TRBV20-1
j_gene: TRBJ2-5

CDR3nt: TGTGCCAGCTCACCACTACCCGGCAGAGTGAACACTGAAGCTTTCTTT
CDR3aa: CASSPLPGRVNTEAFF
abundance: .
d_gene: .
v_gene: TRBV18
j_gene: TRBJ1-1

CDR3nt: TGTGCCAGCAGTCCAGAGGATATGGCAGGCGGCTACACCTTC
CDR3aa: CASSPEDMAGGYTF
abundance: few
d_gene: .
v_gene: TRBV12-3/TRBV12-4
j_gene: TRBJ1-2

CDR3nt: TGTGCCAGCAGCTTAGGGACAGGGTCCGGGGAGCTGTTTTTT
CDR3aa: CASSLGTGSGELFF
abundance: .
d_gene: TRBD1
v_gene: TRBV7-2
j_gene: TRBJ2-2

CDR3nt: TGCGCCAGCAGCCAAACTAGCGCAGATACGCAGTATTTT
CDR3aa: CASSQTSADTQYF
abundance: few
d_gene: TRBD2
v_gene: TRBV5-1
j_gene: TRBJ2-3

CDR3nt: TGTGCCAGCAGCTTAGTTGGATACCGGGAGGCCTACGAGCAGTACTTC
CDR3aa: CASSLVGYREAYEQYF
abundance: many
d_gene: TRBD2
v_gene: TRBV7-2
j_gene: TRBJ2-7

CDR3nt: TGTGCCAGCAGGGTCGGGACAACGTTCTCTGGGGCCAACGTCCTGACTTTC
CDR3aa: CASRVGTTFSGANVLTF
abundance: many
d_gene: .
v_gene: TRBV7-9
j_gene: TRBJ2-6

CDR3nt: TGTGCCAGCTCACCCCCGAGCTCCTACGAGCAGTACTTC
CDR3aa: CASSPPSSYEQYF
abundance: few
d_gene: .
v_gene: TRBV18
j_gene: TRBJ2-7

CDR3nt: TGTGCCATCAGTGAGCAGGGTTACAGCTCTGGAAACACCATATATTTT
CDR3aa: CAISEQGYSSGNTIYF
abundance: .
d_gene: .
v_gene: TRBV10-3
j_gene: TRBJ1-3

CDR3nt: TGCAGCGTTGGTGACTTGGCAGATACGCAGTATTTT
CDR3aa: CSVGDLADTQYF
abundance: many
d_gene: .
v_gene: TRBV29-1
j_gene: TRBJ2-3

CDR3nt: TGCGCCAGCAGCTTAATGCCGGCACAGGGGGCGGAGGAGCAGTACTTC
CDR3aa: CASSLMPAQGAEEQYF
abundance: few
d_gene: TRBD1
v_gene: TRBV5-1
j_gene: TRBJ2-7

CDR3nt: TGCAGTGCTAGAGTCAGGGAGCCCTACGAGCAGTACTTC
CDR3aa: CSARVREPYEQYF
abundance: .
d_gene: .
v_gene: TRBV20-1
j_gene: TRBJ2-7

CDR3nt: TGTGCCAGCAGCTTGGGACTAGCGGGCGGACTCTCCTACGAGCAGTACTTC
CDR3aa: CASSLGLAGGLSYEQYF
abundance: few
d_gene: TRBD2
v_gene: TRBV5-6
j_gene: TRBJ2-7

CDR3nt: TGTGCCAGCAGCTTCGGAGGGAACACCGGGGAGCTGTTTTTT
CDR3aa: CASSFGGNTGELFF
abundance: many
d_gene: .
v_gene: TRBV7-7
j_gene: TRBJ2-2

CDR3nt: TGTGCCAGCAGCTCTAGGGGACGATTCCCCAAAAACATTCAGTACTTC
CDR3aa: CASSSRGRFPKNIQYF
abundance: .
d_gene: .
v_gene: TRBV7-2
j_gene: TRBJ2-4

CDR3nt: TGCAGTGCTAGAGATACGACAGGGCCTTACAATGAGCAGTTCTTC
CDR3aa: CSARDTTGPYNEQFF
abundance: .
d_gene: TRBD1
v_gene: TRBV20-1
j_gene: TRBJ2-1

CDR3nt: TGTGCCAGCAGCGTAGCTTCGTCCCCAAACGCCCACAATGAGCAGTTCTTC
CDR3aa: CASSVASSPNAHNEQFF
abundance: .
d_gene: .
v_gene: TRBV9
j_gene: TRBJ2-1

CDR3nt: TGTGCCAGCAGCCAAAGGGAGATGAACACTGAAGCTTTCTTT
CDR3aa: CASSQREMNTEAFF
abundance: few
d_gene: .
v_gene: TRBV7-9
j_gene: TRBJ1-1

CDR3nt: TGCAGTGCTAGAGTAGTCTGGCCGGAGTGGATTCAGTACTTC
CDR3aa: CSARVVWPEWIQYF
abundance: many
d_gene: .
v_gene: TRBV20-1
j_gene: TRBJ2-4

CDR3nt: TGTGCCAGTAGCAGCGGGACTAGCGGCGGAGATACGCAGTATTTT
CDR3aa: CASSSGTSGGDTQYF
abundance: few
d_gene: TRBD2
v_gene: TRBV19
j_gene: TRBJ2-3

CDR3nt: TGCAGCGTTGATCCTAGCGGGAGGGCCTACGAGCAGTACTTC
CDR3aa: CSVDPSGRAYEQYF
abundance: .
d_gene: TRBD2
v_gene: TRBV29-1
j_gene: TRBJ2-7

CDR3nt: TGTGCCAGCAGCTTTTTGGATTCCTACGAGCAGTACTTC
CDR3aa: CASSFLDSYEQYF
abundance: many
d_gene: .
v_gene: TRBV7-2
j_gene: TRBJ2-7

CDR3nt: TGCAGTTTCGGGGGGGGACAAGAGACCCAGTACTTC
CDR3aa: CSFGGGQETQYF
abundance: .
d_gene: TRBD2
v_gene: TRBV20-1
j_gene: TRBJ2-5

CDR3nt: TGTGCCAGCAGTTACTCGAGGTTGGGGACAGGAGACTACGAGCAGTACTTC
CDR3aa: CASSYSRLGTGDYEQYF
abundance: .
d_gene: TRBD1
v_gene: TRBV6-2/TRBV6-3
j_gene: TRBJ2-7

CDR3nt: TGTGCCACCAGCAGAGAAGGGAGTCGGGGAGACACCATATATTTT
CDR3aa: CATSREGSRGDTIYF
abundance: .
d_gene: .
v_gene: TRBV15
j_gene: TRBJ1-3

CDR3nt: TGTGCCAGCAGTTGGGGCGCAGGGATGAACACTGAAGCTTTCTTT
CDR3aa: CASSWGAGMNTEAFF
abundance: .
d_gene: .
v_gene: TRBV12-3/TRBV12-4
j_gene: TRBJ1-1

CDR3nt: TGTGCCAGCAGCCGGGACAGTGGGACAGATACGCAGTATTTT
CDR3aa: CASSRDSGTDTQYF
abundance: .
d_gene: TRBD1
v_gene: TRBV7-2
j_gene: TRBJ2-3

CDR3nt: TGTGCCAGCGGCCCTTGGCAGGGGCAGTTCTTC
CDR3aa: CASGPWQGQFF
abundance: .
d_gene: .
v_gene: TRBV6-2/TRBV6-3
j_gene: TRBJ2-1

CDR3nt: TGCAGTGCTACCCTCCTCGGGACAGGGGCCCGTTGGAACACTGAAGCTTTCTTT
CDR3aa: CSATLLGTGARWNTEAFF
abundance: .
d_gene: TRBD1
v_gene: TRBV20-1
j_gene: TRBJ1-1

CDR3nt: TGCGCCAGCAGCCTGGACGGTATGGGTCCTGAAGCTTTCTTT
CDR3aa: CASSLDGMGPEAFF
abundance: .
d_gene: .
v_gene: TRBV5-1
j_gene: TRBJ1-1

CDR3nt: TGTGCCAGCAGCTTCGGGGAAACGGACACCGGGGAGCTGTTTTTT
CDR3aa: CASSFGETDTGELFF
abundance: many
d_gene: .
v_gene: TRBV7-9
j_gene: TRBJ2-2

CDR3nt: TGTGCCAGCAGCGTAGGGCGTGCGGCTAGCACAGATACGCAGTATTTT
CDR3aa: CASSVGRAASTDTQYF
abundance: many
d_gene: .
v_gene: TRBV9
j_gene: TRBJ2-3

CDR3nt: TGTGCCAGCTCACCAAGTAACAGTCTGGAGCAGTACTTC
CDR3aa: CASSPSNSLEQYF
abundance: .
d_gene: .
v_gene: TRBV18
j_gene: TRBJ2-7

CDR3nt: TGTGCCAGCAGTTACGAGGGCAGCTCTGGGGCCAACGTCCTGACTTTC
CDR3aa: CASSYEGSSGANVLTF
abundance: .
d_gene: .
v_gene: TRBV6-6
j_gene: TRBJ2-6

CDR3nt: TGTGCCAGCAGTGAAGCCAACCCCTGGGACAGGGTTACAGATACGCAGTATTTT
CDR3aa: CASSEANPWDRVTDTQYF
abundance: once
d_gene: TRBD1
v_gene: TRBV6-1
j_gene: TRBJ2-3

CDR3nt: TGCAGCGTATCACTTAGCGACAGGGGTGAGACCCAGTACTTC
CDR3aa: CSVSLSDRGETQYF
abundance: .
d_gene: TRBD1
v_gene: TRBV29-1
j_gene: TRBJ2-5

CDR3nt: TGTGCCAGCAGCTTAGCCGGAGGAAAGTACGAGCAGTACTTC
CDR3aa: CASSLAGGKYEQYF
abundance: .
d_gene: .
v_gene: TRBV7-8
j_gene: TRBJ2-7

CDR3nt: TGTGCCAGCAGTGTTAGGGGGTCCAATGAGCAGTTCTTC
CDR3aa: CASSVRGSNEQFF
abundance: .
d_gene: .
v_gene: TRBV2
j_gene: TRBJ2-1

CDR3nt: TGTGCCAGCAATCCGACTAGCGGGAGGTCAGATACGCAGTATTTT
CDR3aa: CASNPTSGRSDTQYF
abundance: .
d_gene: TRBD2
v_gene: TRBV6-2/TRBV6-3
j_gene: TRBJ2-3

CDR3nt: TGTGCCAGCAGTGGGAATTCCTACGAGCAGTACTTC
CDR3aa: CASSGNSYEQYF
abundance: .
d_gene: .
v_gene: TRBV2
j_gene: TRBJ2-7

CDR3nt: TGTGCCAGCAGCCAAGCAGGGGGCGAGAACGAGCAGTACTTC
CDR3aa: CASSQAGGENEQYF
abundance: .
d_gene: TRBD1
v_gene: TRBV3-1
j_gene: TRBJ2-7